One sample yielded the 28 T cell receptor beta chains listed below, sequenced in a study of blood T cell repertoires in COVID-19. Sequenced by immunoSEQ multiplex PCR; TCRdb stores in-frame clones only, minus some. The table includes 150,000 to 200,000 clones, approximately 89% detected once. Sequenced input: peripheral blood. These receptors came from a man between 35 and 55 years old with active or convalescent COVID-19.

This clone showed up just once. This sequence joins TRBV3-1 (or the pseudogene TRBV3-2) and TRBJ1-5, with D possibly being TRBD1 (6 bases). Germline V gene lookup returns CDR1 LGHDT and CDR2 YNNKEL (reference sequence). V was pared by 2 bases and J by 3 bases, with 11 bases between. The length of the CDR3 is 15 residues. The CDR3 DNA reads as TGTGCCAGCAGCCAATCTACAGGGTACAATCAGCCCCAGCATTTT. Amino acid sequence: CASSQSTGYNQPQHF.

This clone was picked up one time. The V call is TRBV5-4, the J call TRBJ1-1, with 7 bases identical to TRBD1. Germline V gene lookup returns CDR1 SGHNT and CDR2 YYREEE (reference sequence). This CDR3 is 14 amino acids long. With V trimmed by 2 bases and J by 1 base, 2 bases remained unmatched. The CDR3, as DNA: TGTGCCAGCAGCTTAGGGACAGCGAACACTGAAGCTTTCTTT. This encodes CASSLGTANTEAFF.

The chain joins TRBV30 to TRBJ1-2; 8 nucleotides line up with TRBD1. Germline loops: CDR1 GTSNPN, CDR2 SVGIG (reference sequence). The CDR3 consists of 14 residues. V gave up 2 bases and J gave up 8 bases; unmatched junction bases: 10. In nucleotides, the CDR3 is TGTGCCTGGAGTACACAGGGGGGGAAAGGGGGCTACACCTTC. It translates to CAWSTQGGKGGYTF.

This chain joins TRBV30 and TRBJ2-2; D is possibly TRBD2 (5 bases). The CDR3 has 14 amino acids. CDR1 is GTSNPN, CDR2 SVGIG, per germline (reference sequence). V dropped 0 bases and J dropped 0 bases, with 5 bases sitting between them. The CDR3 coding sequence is TGTGCCTGGAGTGTACTAGCGAACACCGGGGAGCTGTTTTTT. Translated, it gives CAWSVLANTGELFF. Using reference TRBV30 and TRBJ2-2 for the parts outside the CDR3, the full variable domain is SQTIHQWPATLVQPVGSPLSLECTVEGTSNPNLYWYRQAAGRGLQLLFYSVGIGQISSEVPQNLSASRPQDRQFILSSKKLLLSDSGFYLCAWSVLANTGELFFGEGSRLTVL.

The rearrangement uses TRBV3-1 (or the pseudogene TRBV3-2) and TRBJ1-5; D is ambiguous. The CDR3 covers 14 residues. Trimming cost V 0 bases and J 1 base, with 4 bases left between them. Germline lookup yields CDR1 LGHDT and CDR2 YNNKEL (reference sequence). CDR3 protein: CASSQDMSNQPQHF. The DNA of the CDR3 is TGTGCCAGCAGCCAAGATATGAGCAATCAGCCCCAGCATTTT.

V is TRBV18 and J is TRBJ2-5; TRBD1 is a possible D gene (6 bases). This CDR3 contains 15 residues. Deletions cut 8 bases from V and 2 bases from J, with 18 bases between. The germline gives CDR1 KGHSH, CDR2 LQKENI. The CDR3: CASRGTNAPQETQYF. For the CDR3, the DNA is TGTGCCAGCCGAGGGACAAACGCCCCACAAGAGACCCAGTACTTC.

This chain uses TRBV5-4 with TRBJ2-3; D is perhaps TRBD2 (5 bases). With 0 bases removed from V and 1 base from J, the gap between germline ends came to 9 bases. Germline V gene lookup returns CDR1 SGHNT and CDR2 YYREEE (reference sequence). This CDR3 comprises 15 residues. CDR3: CASSLEAGGTDTQYF. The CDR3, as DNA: TGTGCCAGCAGCTTGGAAGCCGGGGGCACAGATACGCAGTATTTT. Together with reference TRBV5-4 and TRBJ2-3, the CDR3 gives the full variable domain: ETGVTQSPTHLIKTRGQQVTLRCSSQSGHNTVSWYQQALGQGPQFIFQYYREEENGRGNFPPRFSGLQFPNYSSELNVNALELDDSALYLCASSLEAGGTDTQYFGPGTRLTVL.

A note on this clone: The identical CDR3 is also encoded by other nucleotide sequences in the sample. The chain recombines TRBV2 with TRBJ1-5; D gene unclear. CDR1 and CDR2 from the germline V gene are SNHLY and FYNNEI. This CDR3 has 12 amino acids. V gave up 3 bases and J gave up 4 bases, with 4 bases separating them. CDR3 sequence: CASSDTNQPQHF. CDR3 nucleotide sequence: TGTGCCAGCAGTGACACTAATCAGCCCCAGCATTTT.

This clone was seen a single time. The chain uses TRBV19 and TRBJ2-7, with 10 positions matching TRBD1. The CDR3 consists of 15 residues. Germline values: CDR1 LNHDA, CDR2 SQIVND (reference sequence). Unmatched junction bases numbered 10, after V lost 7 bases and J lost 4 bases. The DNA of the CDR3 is TGTGCCAGTAAGAGGACAGGGGGTGTCGTGTACGAGCAGTACTTC. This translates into CASKRTGGVVYEQYF.

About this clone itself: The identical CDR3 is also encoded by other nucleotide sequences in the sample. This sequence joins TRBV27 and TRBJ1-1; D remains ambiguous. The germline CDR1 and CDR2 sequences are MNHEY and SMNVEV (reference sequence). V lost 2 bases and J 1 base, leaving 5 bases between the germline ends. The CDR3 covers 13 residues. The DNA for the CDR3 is TGTGCCAGCAGTTTAGGCCAGAACACTGAAGCTTTCTTT. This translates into CASSLGQNTEAFF.

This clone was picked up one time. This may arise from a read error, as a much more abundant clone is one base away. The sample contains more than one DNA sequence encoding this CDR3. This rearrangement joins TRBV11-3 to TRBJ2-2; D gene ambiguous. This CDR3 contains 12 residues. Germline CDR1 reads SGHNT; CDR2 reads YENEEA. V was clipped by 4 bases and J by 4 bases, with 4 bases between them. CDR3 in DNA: TGTGCCAGCAGCTCCGGCACCGGGGAGCTGTTTTTT. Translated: CASSSGTGELFF.

Here the CDR3 DNA reads TGCGCCAGCAGCCCACAAGGACAGGGTACCAATCAGCCCCAGCATTTT. Residues: CASSPQGQGTNQPQHF. The V call is TRBV4-1, the J call TRBJ1-5; the match to TRBD1 covers 8 bases. After removal of 4 bases from V and 3 bases from J, the junction contained 8 bases not matched to a gene. This CDR3 contains 16 residues. Germline CDR1 and CDR2: MGHRA and YSYEKL.

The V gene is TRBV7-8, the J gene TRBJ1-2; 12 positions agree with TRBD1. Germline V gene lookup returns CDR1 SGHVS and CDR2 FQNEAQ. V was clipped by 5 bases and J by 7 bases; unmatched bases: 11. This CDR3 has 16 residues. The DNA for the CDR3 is TGTGCCAGCAGCCAAGGGACAGGGGGCGCGAAGTCTGGCTACACCTTC. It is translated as CASSQGTGGAKSGYTF.

The CDR3 DNA is TGTGCCAGCAGCTCTGAGGATGTAAGGACAGGACGAATTTGGGGTGAAGCTTTCTTT. It specifies CASSSEDVRTGRIWGEAFF. This sequence joins TRBV28 and TRBJ1-1, with 7 bases lining up with TRBD1. This CDR3 contains 19 residues. Germline lookup yields CDR1 MDHEN and CDR2 SYDVKM. J was trimmed by 7 bases and V by 6 bases; bases with no gene match: 26.

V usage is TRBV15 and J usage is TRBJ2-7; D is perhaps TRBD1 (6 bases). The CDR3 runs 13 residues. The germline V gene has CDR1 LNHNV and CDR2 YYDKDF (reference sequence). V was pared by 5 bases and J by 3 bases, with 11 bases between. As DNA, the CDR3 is TGTGCCACCAGCGTTTCGACAGGCTACGAGCAGTACTTC. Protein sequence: CATSVSTGYEQYF.

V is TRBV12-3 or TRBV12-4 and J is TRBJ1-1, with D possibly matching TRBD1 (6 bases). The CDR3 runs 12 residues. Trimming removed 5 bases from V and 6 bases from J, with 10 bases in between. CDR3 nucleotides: TGTGCCAGCAGTACGGACAGCTCTGAAGCTTTCTTT. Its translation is CASSTDSSEAFF.

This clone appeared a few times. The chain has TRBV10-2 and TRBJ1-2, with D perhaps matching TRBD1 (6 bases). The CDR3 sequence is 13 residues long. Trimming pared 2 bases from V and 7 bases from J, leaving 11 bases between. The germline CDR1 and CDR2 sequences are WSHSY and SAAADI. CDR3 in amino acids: CASSETGTAGYTF. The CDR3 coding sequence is TGCGCCAGCAGTGAGACAGGGACGGCTGGCTACACCTTC.

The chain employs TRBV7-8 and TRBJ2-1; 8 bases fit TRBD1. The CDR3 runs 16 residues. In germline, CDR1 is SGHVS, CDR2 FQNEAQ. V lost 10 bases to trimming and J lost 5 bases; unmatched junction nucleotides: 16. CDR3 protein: CATKRQGPDGDNEQFF. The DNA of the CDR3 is TGTGCCACAAAGAGACAGGGGCCCGACGGAGACAATGAGCAGTTCTTC.

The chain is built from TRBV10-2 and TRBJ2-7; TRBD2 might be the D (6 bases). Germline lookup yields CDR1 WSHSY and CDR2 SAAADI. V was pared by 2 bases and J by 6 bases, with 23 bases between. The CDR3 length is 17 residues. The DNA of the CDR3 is TGCGCCAGCAGTGAGAGGAGGGTTCTAGTGTTCTCCGGCGAGCAGTACTTC. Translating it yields CASSERRVLVFSGEQYF.

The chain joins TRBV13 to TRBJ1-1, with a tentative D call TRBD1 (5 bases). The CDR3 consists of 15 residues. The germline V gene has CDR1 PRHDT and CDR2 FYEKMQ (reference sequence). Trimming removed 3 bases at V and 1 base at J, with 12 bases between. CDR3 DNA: TGTGCCAGCAGCTTGTTCAGGGTGGGGAACACTGAAGCTTTCTTT. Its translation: CASSLFRVGNTEAFF.

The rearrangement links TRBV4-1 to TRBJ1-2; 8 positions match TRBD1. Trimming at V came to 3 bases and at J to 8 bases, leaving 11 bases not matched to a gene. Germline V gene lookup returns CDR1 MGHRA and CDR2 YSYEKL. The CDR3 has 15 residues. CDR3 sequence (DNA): TGCGCCAGCAGCCATCCTCGGGGGGACAGGCGGGGCTACACCTTC. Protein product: CASSHPRGDRRGYTF.

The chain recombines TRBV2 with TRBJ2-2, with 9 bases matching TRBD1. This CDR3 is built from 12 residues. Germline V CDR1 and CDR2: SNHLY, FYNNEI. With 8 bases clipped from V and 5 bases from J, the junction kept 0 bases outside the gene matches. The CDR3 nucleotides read TGTGCCAGCGGACAGGGGACCGGGGAGCTGTTTTTT. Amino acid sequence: CASGQGTGELFF.

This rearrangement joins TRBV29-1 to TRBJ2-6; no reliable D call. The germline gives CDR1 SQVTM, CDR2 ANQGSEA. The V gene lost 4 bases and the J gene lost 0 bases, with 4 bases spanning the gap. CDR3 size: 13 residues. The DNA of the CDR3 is TGCAGCGTTGCTAGCTCTGGGGCCAACGTCCTGACTTTC. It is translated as CSVASSGANVLTF.

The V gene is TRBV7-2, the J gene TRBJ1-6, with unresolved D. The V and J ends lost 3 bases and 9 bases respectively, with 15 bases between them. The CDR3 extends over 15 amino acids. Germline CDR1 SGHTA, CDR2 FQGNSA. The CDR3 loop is CASSFPSLAGSPLHF. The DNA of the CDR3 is TGTGCCAGCAGCTTTCCCTCACTAGCAGGTTCACCCCTCCACTTT. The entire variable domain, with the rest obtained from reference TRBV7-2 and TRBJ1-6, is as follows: GAGVSQSPSNKVTEKGKDVELRCDPISGHTALYWYRQSLGQGLEFLIYFQGNSAPDKSGLPSDRFSAERTGGSVSTLTIQRTQQEDSAVYLCASSFPSLAGSPLHFGNGTRLTVT.

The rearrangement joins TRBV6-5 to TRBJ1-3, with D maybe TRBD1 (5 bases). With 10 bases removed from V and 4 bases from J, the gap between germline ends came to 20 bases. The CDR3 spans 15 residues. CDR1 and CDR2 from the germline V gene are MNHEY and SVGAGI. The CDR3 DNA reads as TGTGCCACCGGGGGAGTAGGGCTCCCCGGAAACACCATATATTTT. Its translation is CATGGVGLPGNTIYF.

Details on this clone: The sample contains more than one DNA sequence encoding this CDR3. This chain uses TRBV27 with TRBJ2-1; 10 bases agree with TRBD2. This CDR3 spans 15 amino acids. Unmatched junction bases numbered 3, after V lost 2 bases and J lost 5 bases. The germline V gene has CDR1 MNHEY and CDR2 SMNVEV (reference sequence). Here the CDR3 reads CASSLSGGAHNEQFF. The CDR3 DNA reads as TGTGCCAGCAGTTTAAGCGGGGGGGCCCACAATGAGCAGTTCTTC.

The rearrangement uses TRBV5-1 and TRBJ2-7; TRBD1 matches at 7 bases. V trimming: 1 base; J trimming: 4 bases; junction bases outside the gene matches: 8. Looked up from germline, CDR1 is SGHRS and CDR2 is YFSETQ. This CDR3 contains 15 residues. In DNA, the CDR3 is TGCGCCAGCAGCTTGCCCCGACAGGGATGGTACGAGCAGTACTTC. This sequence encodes CASSLPRQGWYEQYF.

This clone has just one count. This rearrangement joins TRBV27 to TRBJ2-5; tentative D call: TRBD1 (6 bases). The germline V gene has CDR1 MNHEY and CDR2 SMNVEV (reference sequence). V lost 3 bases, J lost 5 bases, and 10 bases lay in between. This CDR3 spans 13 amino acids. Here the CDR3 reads CASSFNRAETQYF. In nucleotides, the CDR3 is TGTGCCAGCAGTTTTAACAGGGCCGAGACCCAGTACTTC.